This T cell receptor (beta chain) was obtained from a study of blood T cell repertoires in COVID-19. The overall study: Samples came from the United States, Italy and Spain, spanning acute and convalescent COVID-19. T cells, B-cell-depleted T cells, or PBMCs supplied cDNA or gDNA.

Original analysis: Estimation of nucleated cell counts relied on the amplification of reference gene primers. Clones were read by immunoSEQ multiplex PCR, and TCRdb kept only the in-frame ones, dropping some. V, J and clone size are those of that table, while D and trimming were read from the DNA. The sample shows 150,000 or so clones, over 80% of them seen only once. From germline, CDR1 is MNHEY and CDR2 SMNVEV (reference sequence). The CDR3 is 14 amino acids. V shed 5 bases and J 1 base; nucleotides not matched to a gene: 3. Sequenced sample: peripheral blood. This clonotype was sampled from a man older than 75 with acute or convalescent COVID-19. This sequence joins TRBV27 and TRBJ2-7; TRBD1 matches at 9 bases. CDR3 in amino acids: CASSGTGHSYEQYF. CDR3 sequence (DNA): TGTGCCAGCAGTGGGACAGGGCATTCCTACGAGCAGTACTTC.